Shown below are 6 T cell receptor beta chains from a single sample sequenced in a study of T-cell memory formation after mild COVID-19. TCRdb recomputed calls from the 5' RACE reads with MiXCR, one row per CDR3 protein. Of 550,000 to 600,000 distinct CDR3 sequences listed, 17% are singletons. The sequenced sample consisted of PBMCs or a T cell subset sorted from them (not recorded which). The origin of the receptors is an adult woman who had mild COVID-19 (a few samples of this study predate the infection). Cell type and time point are not known.

The chain has TRBV18 and TRBJ1-1, with a tentative D call TRBD1 (6 bases). Trimming left V 3 bases short and J 0 bases short, with 14 bases between. CDR3 length: 16 residues. Germline V gene lookup returns CDR1 KGHSH and CDR2 LQKENI. CDR3 residues: CASSPPNGQLNTEAFF. CDR3 nucleotide sequence: TGTGCCAGCTCACCTCCTAACGGACAGTTGAACACTGAAGCTTTCTTT.

The genes are TRBV19 and TRBJ2-3; tentatively, D is TRBD1 or TRBD2 (6 bases each). The CDR3 has 14 amino acids. V was cut by 4 bases and J by 2 bases, with 10 bases left in between. From germline, CDR1 is LNHDA and CDR2 SQIVND (reference sequence). The CDR3 coding sequence is TGTGCCAGTAGTACCTCGGGGGCCACAGATACGCAGTATTTT. Protein product: CASSTSGATDTQYF.

This clonotype was counted only a few times. J is TRBJ1-2 and V is TRBV29-1; 10 bases agree with TRBD1. This CDR3 comprises 13 residues. Trimming removed 6 bases from V and 4 bases from J; junction bases left unmatched: 5. The germline V gene encodes CDR1 SQVTM and CDR2 ANQGSEA. The CDR3 region has the DNA TGCAGCGTGACAGGGGGCGGTAGCTATGGCTACACCTTC. Translating it yields CSVTGGGSYGYTF. Full variable domain (remainder filled in from reference TRBV29-1 and TRBJ1-2): SAVISQKPSRDICQRGTSLTIQCQVDSQVTMMFWYRQQPGQSLTLIATANQGSEATYESGFVIDKFPISRPNLTFSTLTVSNMSPEDSSIYLCSVTGGGSYGYTFGSGTRLTVV.

This clonotype was observed a handful of times. The chain joins TRBV10-3 to TRBJ2-3; D is undetermined. The CDR3 spans 14 residues. Trimming shortened V by 3 bases and J by 0 bases, and 7 bases separated the two germline ends. Germline V lookup: CDR1 ENHRY, CDR2 SYGVKD. The CDR3 coding sequence is TGTGCCATCAGTGATCCGACCAGCACAGATACGCAGTATTTT. Amino acids: CAISDPTSTDTQYF.

The chain links TRBV5-5 to TRBJ2-1; TRBD2 matches at 10 bases. In germline, CDR1 is SGHKS, CDR2 YYEKEE (reference sequence). Trimming at V came to 4 bases and at J to 4 bases, leaving 8 bases not matched to a gene. This CDR3 has 16 amino acids. As DNA, the CDR3 is TGTGCCAGCAGCAGGCGGAGCGGGGGGGATTACAATGAGCAGTTCTTC. Translated: CASSRRSGGDYNEQFF.

This chain connects TRBV7-8 to TRBJ2-2; D might be TRBD1 or TRBD2, each matching 5 bases. The CDR3 length is 15 residues. CDR1 SGHVS and CDR2 FQNEAQ come from the germline V gene. Trimming stripped 3 bases from V and 6 bases from J, with 14 bases between. DNA of the CDR3: TGTGCCAGCAGCTTCCTCCAGGGAGCCGCCGGGGAGCTGTTTTTT. It yields the protein CASSFLQGAAGELFF. The full variable domain, completed using reference TRBV7-8 and TRBJ2-2, is GAGVSQSPRYKVAKRGQDVALRCDPISGHVSLFWYQQALGQGPEFLTYFQNEAQLDKSGLPSDRFFAERPEGSVSTLKIQRTQQEDSAVYLCASSFLQGAAGELFFGEGSRLTVL.